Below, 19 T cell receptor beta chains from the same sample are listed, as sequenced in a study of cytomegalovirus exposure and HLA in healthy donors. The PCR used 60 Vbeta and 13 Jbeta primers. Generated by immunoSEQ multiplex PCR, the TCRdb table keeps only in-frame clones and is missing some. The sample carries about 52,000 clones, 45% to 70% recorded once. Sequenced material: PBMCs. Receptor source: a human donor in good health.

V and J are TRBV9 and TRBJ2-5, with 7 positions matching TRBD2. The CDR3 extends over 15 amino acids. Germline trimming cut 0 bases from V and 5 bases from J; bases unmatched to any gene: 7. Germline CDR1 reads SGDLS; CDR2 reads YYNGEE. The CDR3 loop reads CASSVGGGAMETQYF. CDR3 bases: TGTGCCAGCAGCGTAGGGGGAGGGGCGATGGAGACCCAGTACTTC.

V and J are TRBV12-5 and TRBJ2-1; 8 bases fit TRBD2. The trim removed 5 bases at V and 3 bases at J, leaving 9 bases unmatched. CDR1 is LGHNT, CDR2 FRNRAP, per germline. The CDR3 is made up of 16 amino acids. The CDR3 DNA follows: TGTGCTAGTGGTCCCGGGGGGGAGGGGAACTACAATGAGCAGTTCTTC. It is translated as CASGPGGEGNYNEQFF.

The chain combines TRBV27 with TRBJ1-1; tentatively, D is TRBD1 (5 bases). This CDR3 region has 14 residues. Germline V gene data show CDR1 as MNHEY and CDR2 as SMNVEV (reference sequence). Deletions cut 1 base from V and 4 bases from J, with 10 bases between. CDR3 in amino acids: CASSLLGVRTEAFF. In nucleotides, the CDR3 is TGTGCCAGCAGTTTATTAGGGGTTCGCACTGAAGCTTTCTTT.

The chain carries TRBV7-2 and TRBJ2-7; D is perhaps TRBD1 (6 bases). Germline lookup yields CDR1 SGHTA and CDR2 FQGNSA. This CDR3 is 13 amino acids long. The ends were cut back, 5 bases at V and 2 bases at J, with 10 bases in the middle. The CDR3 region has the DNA TGTGCCAGCAGCCAAGGACAGCCCTACGAGCAGTACTTC. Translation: CASSQGQPYEQYF.

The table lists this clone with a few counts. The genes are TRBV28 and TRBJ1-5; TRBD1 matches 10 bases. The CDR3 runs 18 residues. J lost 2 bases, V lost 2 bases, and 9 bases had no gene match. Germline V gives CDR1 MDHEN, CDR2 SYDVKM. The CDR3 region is CASSLRGTGVMGNQPQHF. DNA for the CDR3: TGTGCCAGCAGTTTACGCGGGACAGGGGTTATGGGCAATCAGCCCCAGCATTTT.

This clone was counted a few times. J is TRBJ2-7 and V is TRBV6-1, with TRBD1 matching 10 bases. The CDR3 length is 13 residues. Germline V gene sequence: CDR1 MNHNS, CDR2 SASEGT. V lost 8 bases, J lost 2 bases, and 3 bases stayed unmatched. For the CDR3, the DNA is TGTGCCAGCTTCGACAGGGGGCCCTACGAGCAGTACTTC. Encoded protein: CASFDRGPYEQYF.

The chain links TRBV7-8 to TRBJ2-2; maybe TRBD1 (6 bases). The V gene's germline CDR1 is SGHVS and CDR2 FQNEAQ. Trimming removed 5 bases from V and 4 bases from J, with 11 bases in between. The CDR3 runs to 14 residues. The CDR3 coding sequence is TGTGCCAGCAGCGAAGGACAGTCCACCGGGGAGCTGTTTTTT. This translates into CASSEGQSTGELFF.

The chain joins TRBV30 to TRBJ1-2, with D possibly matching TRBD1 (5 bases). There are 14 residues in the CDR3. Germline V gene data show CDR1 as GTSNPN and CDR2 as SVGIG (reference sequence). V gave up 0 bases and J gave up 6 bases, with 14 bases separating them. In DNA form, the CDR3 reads TGTGCCTGGAGTGTATTTGGGGGGGTGGATGGCTACACCTTC. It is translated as CAWSVFGGVDGYTF.

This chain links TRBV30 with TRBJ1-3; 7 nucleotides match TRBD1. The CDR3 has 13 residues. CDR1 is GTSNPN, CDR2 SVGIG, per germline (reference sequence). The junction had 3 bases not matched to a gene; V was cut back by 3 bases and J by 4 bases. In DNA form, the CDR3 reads TGTGCCTGGAGGACAGGGATCGGAAACACCATATATTTT. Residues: CAWRTGIGNTIYF.

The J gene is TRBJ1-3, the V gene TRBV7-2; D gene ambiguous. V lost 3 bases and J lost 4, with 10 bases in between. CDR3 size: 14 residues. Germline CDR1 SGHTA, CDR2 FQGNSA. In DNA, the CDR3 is TGTGCCAGCAGCTTTGGAGAAACCGGAAACACCATATATTTT. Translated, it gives CASSFGETGNTIYF.

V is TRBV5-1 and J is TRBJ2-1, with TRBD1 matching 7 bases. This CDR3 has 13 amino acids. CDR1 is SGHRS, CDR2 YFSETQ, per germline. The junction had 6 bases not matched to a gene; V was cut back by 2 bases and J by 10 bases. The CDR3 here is CASSFNRGPEQFF. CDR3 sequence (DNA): TGCGCCAGCAGCTTTAACAGGGGCCCGGAGCAGTTCTTC.

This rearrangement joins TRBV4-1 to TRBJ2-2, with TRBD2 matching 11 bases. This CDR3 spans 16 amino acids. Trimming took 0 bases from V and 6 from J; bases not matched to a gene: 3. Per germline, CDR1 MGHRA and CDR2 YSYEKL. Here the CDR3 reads CASSQDELAGAGELFF. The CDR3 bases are TGCGCCAGCAGCCAAGATGAACTAGCGGGGGCCGGGGAGCTGTTTTTT.

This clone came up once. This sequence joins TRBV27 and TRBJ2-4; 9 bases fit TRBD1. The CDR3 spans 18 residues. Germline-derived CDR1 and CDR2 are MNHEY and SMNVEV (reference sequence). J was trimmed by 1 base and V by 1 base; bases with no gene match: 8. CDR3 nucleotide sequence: TGTGCCAGCAGTTTATTAAACAGGGGGCGAGGGGCCAAAAACATTCAGTACTTC. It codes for CASSLLNRGRGAKNIQYF.

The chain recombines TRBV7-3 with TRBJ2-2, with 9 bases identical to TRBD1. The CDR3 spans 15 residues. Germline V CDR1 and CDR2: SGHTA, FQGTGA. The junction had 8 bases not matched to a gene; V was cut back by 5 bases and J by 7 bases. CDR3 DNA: TGTGCCAGCAGCCCAGGACAGGGGTCGGTCGGGGAGCTGTTTTTT. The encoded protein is CASSPGQGSVGELFF.

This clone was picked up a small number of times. CDR3 nucleotide sequence: TGTGCCAGCAGCCCTGACAGCTCTCGGGGCTACACCTTC. Amino acid sequence: CASSPDSSRGYTF. This chain connects TRBV7-9 to TRBJ1-2, with a possible D match to TRBD1 (5 bases). The V gene's germline CDR1 is SEHNR and CDR2 FQNEAQ (reference sequence). The CDR3 extends over 13 amino acids. V gave up 5 bases and J gave up 8 bases, with 15 bases separating them. Complete variable domain (other parts from reference TRBV7-9 and TRBJ1-2): DTGVSQNPRHKITKRGQNVTFRCDPISEHNRLYWYRQTLGQGPEFLTYFQNEAQLEKSRLLSDRFSAERPKGSFSTLEIQRTEQGDSAMYLCASSPDSSRGYTFGSGTRLTVV.

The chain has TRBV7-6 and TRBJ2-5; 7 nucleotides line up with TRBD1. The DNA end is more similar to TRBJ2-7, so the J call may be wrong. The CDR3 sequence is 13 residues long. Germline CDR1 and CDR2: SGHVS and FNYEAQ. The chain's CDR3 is CASSLATGSEQYF. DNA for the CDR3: TGTGCCAGCAGCTTAGCGACAGGGAGCGAGCAGTACTTC.

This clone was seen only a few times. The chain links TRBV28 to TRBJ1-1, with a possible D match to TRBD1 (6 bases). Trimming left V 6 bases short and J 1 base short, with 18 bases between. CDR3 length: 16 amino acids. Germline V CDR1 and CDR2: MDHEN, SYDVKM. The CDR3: CASSSSLGQTNTEAFF. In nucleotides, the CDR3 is TGTGCCAGCAGCTCTTCTCTCGGACAGACGAACACTGAAGCTTTCTTT.

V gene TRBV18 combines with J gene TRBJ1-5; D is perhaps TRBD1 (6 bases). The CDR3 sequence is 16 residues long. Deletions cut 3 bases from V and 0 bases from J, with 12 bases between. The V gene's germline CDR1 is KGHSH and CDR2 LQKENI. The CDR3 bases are TGTGCCAGCTCACCGGGGCAGGGGCTTAGCAATCAGCCCCAGCATTTT. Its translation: CASSPGQGLSNQPQHF.

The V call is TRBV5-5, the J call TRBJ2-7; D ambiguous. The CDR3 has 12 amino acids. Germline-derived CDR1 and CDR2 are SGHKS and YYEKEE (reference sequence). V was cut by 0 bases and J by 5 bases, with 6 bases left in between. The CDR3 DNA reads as TGTGCCAGCAGCTTGGCGAGGAACGAGCAGTACTTC. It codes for CASSLARNEQYF.